The 11 T cell receptor beta chains below all came from one sample that was sequenced in a study of human CD8 memory T cell subsets (dated by TCRdb to the early 2020s). A Human TCR Profiling Kit was used to prepare UMI-labeled 5' RACE TCRbeta libraries. TCRdb reprocessed the reads; each CDR3 protein sequence makes one entry, and DNA is unavailable. This sample's clone table shows about 18,000 distinct CDR3 sequences. The ten largest clones represent 5.4% of the sample. The sample taken for sequencing was CD8+ T cells from PBMCs. Receptors were obtained from a human donor in good health.

V and J are TRBV19 and TRBJ2-5; TCRdb calls TRBD2, which cannot be checked without DNA. The CDR3 spans 15 residues. Per the germline V gene, CDR1 is LNHDA and CDR2 is SQIVND (reference sequence). The CDR3: CASSQLSGRRETQYF.

According to its frequency, this clonotype is medium-sized. The rearrangement uses TRBV25-1 and TRBJ1-1. CDR1 MGHDK and CDR2 SYGVNS come from the germline V gene. The CDR3 is 12 amino acids. CDR3 region: CASSDLYTEAFF.

V usage is TRBV6-1 and J usage is TRBJ2-5. Looked up from germline, CDR1 is MNHNS and CDR2 is SASEGT. The CDR3 loop spans 16 amino acids. The CDR3 sequence: CASSEYRLDDQETQYF.

The chain employs TRBV9 and TRBJ2-7; TCRdb picks TRBD1, but there is no DNA to check that call. Germline V gene data show CDR1 as SGDLS and CDR2 as YYNGEE. CDR3 length: 16 amino acids. CDR3 amino acids: CASSPRGRGLVDEQYF.

The chain carries TRBV9 and TRBJ2-5; the TCRdb call, TRBD1, lacks DNA for checking. CDR3 length: 16 residues. Germline CDR1 reads SGDLS; CDR2 reads YYNGEE. CDR3 sequence reads: CASSQETGEYQETQYF.

The chain is built from TRBV28 and TRBJ2-7; TCRdb calls TRBD1, which cannot be checked without DNA. The CDR3 consists of 14 residues. The germline CDR1 and CDR2 sequences are MDHEN and SYDVKM. The chain's CDR3 is CASSLYGGSYEQYF.

This chain connects TRBV5-1 to TRBJ1-1; TCRdb calls TRBD1, which cannot be checked without DNA. The CDR3 runs to 15 residues. CDR1 SGHRS and CDR2 YFSETQ come from the germline V gene. The CDR3 is CASTGQGGENTEAFF.

The CDR3 here is CASSPPWEGNEKLFF. V and J are TRBV28 and TRBJ1-4; TCRdb's assignment of TRBD1 cannot be checked, as there is no DNA. The CDR3 contains 15 residues. Germline assignment: CDR1 MDHEN and CDR2 SYDVKM. Filled out from reference TRBV28 and TRBJ1-4, the complete variable domain reads DVKVTQSSRYLVKRTGEKVFLECVQDMDHENMFWYRQDPGLGLRLIYFSYDVKMKEKGDIPEGYSVSREKKERFSLILESASTNQTSMYLCASSPPWEGNEKLFFGSGTQLSVL.

The chain is built from TRBV21-1 and TRBJ1-2. TRBV21-1 is flagged as a pseudogene. This CDR3 has 17 residues. The CDR3 loop reads CASSKEVSESLFYGYTF.

The chain has TRBV20-1 and TRBJ1-6. The CDR3 consists of 14 residues. Germline V lookup: CDR1 DFQATT, CDR2 SNEGSKA (reference sequence). CDR3 protein: CSARDLTLNSPLHF.

V usage is TRBV20-1 and J usage is TRBJ2-7; without DNA, the TCRdb call of TRBD1 cannot be checked. This CDR3 spans 17 amino acids. Germline CDR1 and CDR2: DFQATT and SNEGSKA (reference sequence). CDR3 sequence: CSARDYRLAGTAYEQYF.